The 14 T cell receptor beta chains reported below all come from one sample, sequenced in a study of blood T cell repertoires in COVID-19. Clones were sequenced by immunoSEQ multiplex PCR, and TCRdb holds only the in-frame ones, with some missing. The sample shows roughly 180,000 clones, roughly four fifths of them seen only once. Sequenced: peripheral blood. All receptors derive from a woman between 35 and 50 years old with COVID-19, enrolled during active disease.

The chain joins TRBV3-1 (or the pseudogene TRBV3-2) to TRBJ1-2; TRBD1 matches 7 bases. Germline V gene lookup returns CDR1 LGHDT and CDR2 YNNKEL (reference sequence). Trimming removed 1 base from V and 0 bases from J; junction bases left unmatched: 5. CDR3 length equals 16 residues. CDR3 loop: CASSQGWTGANYGYTF. The CDR3 bases are TGTGCCAGCAGCCAAGGGTGGACAGGCGCTAACTATGGCTACACCTTC.

V is TRBV9 and J is TRBJ2-5; D call uncertain. Germline V gene sequence: CDR1 SGDLS, CDR2 YYNGEE. The V end lost 4 bases, the J end lost 5 bases, and 15 bases lay between the germline ends. CDR3 length: 14 amino acids. The CDR3 coding sequence is TGTGCCAGCAGCTCACGCCAGAGGTCGGAGACCCAGTACTTC. Translation: CASSSRQRSETQYF.

The V and J genes are TRBV28 and TRBJ2-7; 8 bases are a match to TRBD1. V shed 1 base and J 2 bases; nucleotides not matched to a gene: 4. CDR3 length equals 15 residues. Looked up from germline, CDR1 is MDHEN and CDR2 is SYDVKM. In DNA form, the CDR3 reads TGTGCCAGCAGTTTATTCAGGGGGCTCACCTACGAGCAGTACTTC. This codes for CASSLFRGLTYEQYF.

The chain links TRBV28 to TRBJ1-1; no clear D gene. This CDR3 spans 15 amino acids. V was trimmed by 2 bases and J by 4 bases, leaving 14 bases between them. CDR1 and CDR2 (germline): MDHEN, SYDVKM. The CDR3: CASSLISEVGTEAFF. CDR3 nucleotide sequence: TGTGCCAGCAGTTTAATTTCCGAGGTTGGCACTGAAGCTTTCTTT.

This chain connects TRBV11-2 to TRBJ2-7, with a weak D call TRBD1 (5 bases). Deletions cut 5 bases from V and 2 bases from J, with 10 bases between. CDR1 and CDR2 from the germline V gene are SGHAT and FQNNGV. This CDR3 contains 13 residues. The CDR3 region has the DNA TGTGCCAGCAGCCAAGACAGAGCCTACGAGCAGTACTTC. This gives the protein CASSQDRAYEQYF.

This chain connects TRBV10-2 to TRBJ2-5, with 7 bases identical to TRBD1. CDR1 is WSHSY and CDR2 is SAAADI in the germline V gene. V was clipped by 0 bases and J by 3 bases; unmatched bases: 28. This CDR3 comprises 23 residues. The CDR3 DNA reads TGCGCCAGCAGTGAGTCGAGTTTTTGGAATCCTGTTCTGGGCGCAGGGGGAGAAGAGACCCAGTACTTC. Its protein product is CASSESSFWNPVLGAGGEETQYF.

The chain is built from TRBV10-2 and TRBJ1-5; D perhaps matches TRBD1 (5 bases). Trimming cost V 4 bases and J 4 bases, with 14 bases left between them. The CDR3 totals 15 residues. Germline V CDR1 and CDR2: WSHSY, SAAADI. The DNA for the CDR3 is TGCGCCAGCAGTGGTGGGGGGTCGGGAAATCAGCCCCAGCATTTT. Translating gives CASSGGGSGNQPQHF.

This chain links TRBV19 with TRBJ1-3; D is undetermined. The germline V gene encodes CDR1 LNHDA and CDR2 SQIVND (reference sequence). CDR3 size: 15 residues. Trimming stripped 2 bases from V and 0 bases from J, with 8 bases between. The CDR3 sequence is CASSIQALSGNTIYF. CDR3 bases: TGTGCCAGTAGTATACAGGCCCTCTCTGGAAACACCATATATTTT.

The rearrangement joins TRBV12-3 or TRBV12-4 to TRBJ2-1; D is uncertain. This CDR3 region has 12 residues. V gave up 4 bases and J gave up 4 bases, with 5 bases separating them. The CDR3 DNA is TGTGCCAGCAGTTCTCTATACAATGAGCAGTTCTTC. It is translated as CASSSLYNEQFF.

J is TRBJ2-5 and V is TRBV18, with no clear D. The V gene lost 3 bases and the J gene lost 3 bases, with 8 bases spanning the gap. The CDR3 totals 13 residues. CDR1 is KGHSH, CDR2 LQKENI, per germline. The CDR3 spells CASSPSREETQYF. As DNA, the CDR3 is TGTGCCAGCTCACCTTCGAGAGAAGAGACCCAGTACTTC.

The J gene is TRBJ2-7, the V gene TRBV30; a weak D match, TRBD2 (7 bases). The V gene lost 2 bases and the J gene lost 9 bases, with 17 bases spanning the gap. Germline assignment: CDR1 GTSNPN and CDR2 SVGIG (reference sequence). The CDR3 spans 13 residues. The CDR3 DNA follows: TGTGCCTGGAGTCCTACAGGGAGGGAGGGGCAGTACTTC. It specifies CAWSPTGREGQYF.

This clone was seen a handful of times. The chain links TRBV2 to TRBJ2-7; maybe TRBD2 (6 bases). Trimming pared 3 bases from V and 6 bases from J, leaving 9 bases between. Germline values: CDR1 SNHLY, CDR2 FYNNEI. The CDR3 totals 12 residues. CDR3 region: CASSEMEGEQYV. DNA of the CDR3: TGTGCCAGCAGTGAGATGGAGGGCGAGCAGTACGTC.

The chain combines TRBV19 with TRBJ2-7; D might be TRBD1 (6 bases). V lost 1 base, J lost 3 bases, and 7 bases lay in between. This CDR3 comprises 13 residues. Germline V CDR1 and CDR2: LNHDA, SQIVND (reference sequence). The CDR3 DNA sequence: TGTGCCAGTAGTATAGGGGACAACTACGAGCAGTACTTC. Encoded protein: CASSIGDNYEQYF.

This rearrangement joins TRBV3-1 (or the pseudogene TRBV3-2) to TRBJ2-7, with D tentatively TRBD1 (5 bases). The V gene lost 6 bases and the J gene lost 5 bases, with 17 bases spanning the gap. Germline V gene lookup returns CDR1 LGHDT and CDR2 YNNKEL (reference sequence). CDR3 size: 14 residues. Here the CDR3 reads CASSSRGPRNEQYF. The CDR3 DNA reads as TGTGCCAGCAGTTCAAGGGGCCCAAGAAACGAGCAGTACTTC.